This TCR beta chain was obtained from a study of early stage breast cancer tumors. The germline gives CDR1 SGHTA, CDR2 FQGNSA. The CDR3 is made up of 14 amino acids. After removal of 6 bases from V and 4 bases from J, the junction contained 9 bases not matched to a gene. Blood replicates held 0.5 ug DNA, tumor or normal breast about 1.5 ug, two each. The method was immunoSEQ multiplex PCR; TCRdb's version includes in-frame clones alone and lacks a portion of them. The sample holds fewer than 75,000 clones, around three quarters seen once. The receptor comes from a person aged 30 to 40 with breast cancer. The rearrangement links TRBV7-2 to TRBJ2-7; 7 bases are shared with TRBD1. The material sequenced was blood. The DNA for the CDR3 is TGTGCCAGCAGTCAGACAGGGTCTTCTTACGAGCAGTACTTC. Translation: CASSQTGSSYEQYF.